Shown below are 12 T cell receptor beta chains from a single sample sequenced in a study of T cells in women clearing cervical HPV infection (dated by TCRdb to 2017 to 2018). Library preparation was by the immunoSEQ multiplex PCR assay. TCRdb carries this immuneACCESS record with in-frame sequences only. Its versions omit some clonotypes, under half of them owing to an unresolved V gene in the studies checked, with the rest unexplained. This sample's listing comprises approximately 31,000 clones. The ten largest clones add up to approximately 2.8% of the sample. Source material: blood buffy coat. All receptors come from a woman aged 18 to 69 with a cervical HPV16 infection that either progressed to CIN3+ or cleared (not recorded which).

Note on this clone: The read stops 3 residues short of the end of the CDR3; the missing end is completed from the germline J gene. The V and J genes are TRBV20-1 and TRBJ1-2; 7 positions agree with TRBD1. Germline V gene sequence: CDR1 DFQATT, CDR2 SNEGSKA (reference sequence). The CDR3 spans 15 residues. J lost 4 bases, V lost 0 bases, and 8 bases had no gene match. Incomplete CDR3 DNA: TGCAGTGCTAGAGATCTCACAGGGGAGGGCTATGGC. It translates to CSARDLTGEGYG. The full CDR3 reads CSARDLTGEGYGYTF.

As concerns this clone: From the germline J gene comes the end of the CDR3, since the read stops 3 residues before it. This sequence joins TRBV6-2 or TRBV6-3 and TRBJ1-2, with D possibly being TRBD1 (5 bases). Looked up from germline, CDR1 is MNHEY and CDR2 is SVGEGT. This CDR3 region has 15 residues. Incomplete CDR3 DNA: TGTGCCAGCAGTCCCCGGGGGGTAACCTACAATGAC. Its protein product is CASSPRGVTYND. The entire CDR3 sequence reads CASSPRGVTYNDYTF.

In regard to this clone: From the germline J gene comes the end of the CDR3, since the read stops 3 residues before it. The chain joins TRBV19 to TRBJ2-2; a possible D gene is TRBD2 (6 bases). From germline, CDR1 is LNHDA and CDR2 SQIVND (reference sequence). CDR3 length: 17 amino acids. CDR3 bases read: TGTGCCAGTAGTATCGGGTTTCGAGGGGAGGTTTGGGAAAAG. Translated, it gives CASSIGFRGEVWEK. The CDR3 reads in full as CASSIGFRGEVWEKLFF. Full variable domain (outside the CDR3, taken from reference TRBV19 and TRBJ2-2): DGGITQSPKYLFRKEGQNVTLSCEQNLNHDAMYWYRQDPGQGLRLIYYSQIVNDFQKGDIAEGYSVSREKKESFPLTVTSAQKNPTAFYLCASSIGFRGEVWEKLFFGEGSRLTVL.

Comments on this clone: The read finishes 3 residues shy of the CDR3 end, and the germline J gene is used to complete it. V is TRBV14 and J is TRBJ1-2; D uncertain. The CDR3 extends over 13 amino acids. Germline loops: CDR1 SGHDN, CDR2 FVKESK. The V end was cut by 4 bases, the J end by 7 bases, with 13 bases between. The CDR3 DNA, read in part, is TGTGCCAGCAGCCCCGCTCTCAAGGGTGGC. Translating it yields CASSPALKGG. The whole CDR3 region reads CASSPALKGGYTF.

Regarding this clone: The read halts 3 residues ahead of the CDR3 end, with the missing end drawn from the germline J gene. The chain joins TRBV13 to TRBJ1-2; the match to TRBD1 covers 9 bases. Germline V gene lookup returns CDR1 PRHDT and CDR2 FYEKMQ (reference sequence). The CDR3 has 13 amino acids. The CDR3 bases that were read are TGTGCCAGCAGCCTGAGGACAGGGGAAGGC. Protein sequence: CASSLRTGEG. The whole CDR3 reads CASSLRTGEGYTF.

A note on this clone: The read comes to an end 3 residues before the CDR3 does, leaving the germline J gene to fill in the end. The rearrangement joins TRBV7-3 to TRBJ2-2; no clear D. The CDR3 runs 14 residues. Per germline, CDR1 SGHTA and CDR2 FQGTGA. The CDR3 loop reads CASSLRHGNSPLFF. CDR3 bases read: TGTGCCAGCAGCCTTAGACACGGAAATTCACCG.

Remarks on this clone: The read ends 3 residues early relative to the CDR3; the germline J gene fills the gap. This chain connects TRBV12-3 or TRBV12-4 to TRBJ2-1, with TRBD2 matching over 7 bases. This CDR3 contains 16 residues. Trimming cost V 5 bases and J 8 bases; bases outside gene matches: 15. The chain's CDR3 is CASSPTSALIGDEQFF. CDR3 DNA (partial): TGTGCCAGCAGTCCTACTAGCGCCTTGATTGGGGATGAG.

Concerning this clone: The DNA ends 3 residues before the CDR3 does, and the rest of the CDR3 is filled in from the germline J gene. The chain uses TRBV4-2 and TRBJ1-4; a weak D match, TRBD1 (6 bases). The germline CDR1 and CDR2 sequences are LGHNA and YNFKEQ. The CDR3 runs 16 residues. V dropped 4 bases and J dropped 0 bases, with 12 bases sitting between them. This chain's CDR3 is CASSLDRQTTNEKLFF. The covered CDR3 bases are TGTGCCAGCAGCCTGGACAGACAGACAACTAATGAAAAA.

Details on this clone: The CDR3 goes on 3 residues after the read ends, and that part is filled in from the germline J gene. V gene TRBV19 combines with J gene TRBJ1-2; D is possibly TRBD1 (6 bases). The germline CDR1 and CDR2 sequences are LNHDA and SQIVND (reference sequence). The CDR3 is 15 residues long. CDR3 bases read: TGTGCCAGTAGTACAACTAGCGGGGGGGCCGTTGAC. This encodes CASSTTSGGAVD. The entire CDR3 protein is CASSTTSGGAVDYTF.

As to this clone: The CDR3 end is not reached by the read, which stops 3 residues before it; the germline J gene fills it in. This chain uses TRBV11-1 with TRBJ1-1; possible D gene TRBD1, 5 bases. Deletions cut 5 bases from V and 1 base from J, with 8 bases between. From germline, CDR1 is SGHAT and CDR2 FQDESV (reference sequence). The CDR3 is 13 amino acids. Partial CDR3 DNA: TGTGCCAGCAGCCTTACAGGGAACACTGAA. Residues: CASSLTGNTE. The CDR3 in full is CASSLTGNTEAFF.

Turning to this clone: With the read ending 3 residues before the CDR3 end, the germline J gene is used to fill in that end. The chain links TRBV30 to TRBJ2-7; D perhaps matches TRBD1 (5 bases). CDR1 is GTSNPN, CDR2 SVGIG, per germline (reference sequence). The germline V and J ends were trimmed by 2 bases and 6 bases, with 11 bases remaining between them. The CDR3 contains 12 residues. Here the CDR3 reads CAWSRAGSEQYF. CDR3 DNA, as far as it was read: TGTGCCTGGAGTCGAGCAGGGTCCGAG.

Comment on this clone: The read halts 3 residues ahead of the CDR3 end, with the missing end drawn from the germline J gene. The chain links TRBV19 to TRBJ2-2; D uncertain. Trimming removed 1 base at V and 6 bases at J, with 9 bases between. The CDR3 loop spans 14 amino acids. The germline gives CDR1 LNHDA, CDR2 SQIVND (reference sequence). The CDR3 DNA, read in part, is TGTGCCAGTAGTATAGGCCAGCAGGCCGGGGAG. Residues: CASSIGQQAGE. The whole CDR3 protein is CASSIGQQAGELFF. Full variable domain (remainder filled in from reference TRBV19 and TRBJ2-2): DGGITQSPKYLFRKEGQNVTLSCEQNLNHDAMYWYRQDPGQGLRLIYYSQIVNDFQKGDIAEGYSVSREKKESFPLTVTSAQKNPTAFYLCASSIGQQAGELFFGEGSRLTVL.